Only one count was recorded for the clone carrying this T cell receptor (beta chain). The antigen remains undetermined. This sample was included in a study of T cell repertoires in cytomegalovirus infection. Study summary: CMV infection together with matching HLA type was indicated by public TCR beta signatures. Broader study findings: The response measured ex vivo was dominated by TCR beta clonotypes (HLA-C-restricted and CMV-specific).

The CDR3 sequence is 12 residues long. V was clipped by 6 bases and J by 3 bases, with 11 bases between them. The germline CDR1 and CDR2 sequences are SQVTM and ANQGSEA. MiXCR was run by TCRdb on the reads, yielding one entry per CDR3 protein. The table has under 800,000 distinct CDR3 sequences, 24% seen once. The genes are TRBV29-1 and TRBJ1-2; perhaps TRBD1 as D (5 bases). This TCR was sampled from a human donor in good health (CMV status not recorded). Some clones in this sample may be carry-over from other donors' samples. Sequences were obtained from CD8+ T cells from PBMCs. The CDR3 sequence: CSVLGADYGYTF. In nucleotides, the CDR3 is TGCAGCGTGCTTGGGGCGGACTATGGCTACACCTTC. The whole variable domain, filled in from reference TRBV29-1 and TRBJ1-2, reads SAVISQKPSRDICQRGTSLTIQCQVDSQVTMMFWYRQQPGQSLTLIATANQGSEATYESGFVIDKFPISRPNLTFSTLTVSNMSPEDSSIYLCSVLGADYGYTFGSGTRLTVV.